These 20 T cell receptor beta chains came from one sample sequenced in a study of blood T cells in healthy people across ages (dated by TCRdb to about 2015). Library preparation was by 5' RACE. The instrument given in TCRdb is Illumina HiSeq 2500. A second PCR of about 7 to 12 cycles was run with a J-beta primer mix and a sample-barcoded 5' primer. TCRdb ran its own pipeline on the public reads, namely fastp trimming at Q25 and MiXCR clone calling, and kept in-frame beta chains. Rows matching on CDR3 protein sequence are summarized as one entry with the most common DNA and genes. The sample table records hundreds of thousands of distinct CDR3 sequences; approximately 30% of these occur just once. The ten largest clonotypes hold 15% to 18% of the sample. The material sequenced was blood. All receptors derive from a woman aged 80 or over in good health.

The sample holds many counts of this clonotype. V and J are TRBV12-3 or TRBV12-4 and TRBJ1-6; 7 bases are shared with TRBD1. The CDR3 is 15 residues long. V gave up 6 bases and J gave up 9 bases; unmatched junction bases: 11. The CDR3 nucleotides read TGTGCCAGCAGCCAGGGGGGGTATTCGTCTTCACCCCTCCACTTT. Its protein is CASSQGGYSSSPLHF.

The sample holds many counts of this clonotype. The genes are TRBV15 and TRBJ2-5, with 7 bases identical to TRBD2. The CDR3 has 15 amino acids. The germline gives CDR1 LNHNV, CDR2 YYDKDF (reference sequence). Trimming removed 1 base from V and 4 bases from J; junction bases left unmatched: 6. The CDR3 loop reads CATSRASGGGETQYF. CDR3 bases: TGTGCCACCAGCAGAGCTAGCGGCGGGGGAGAGACCCAGTACTTC.

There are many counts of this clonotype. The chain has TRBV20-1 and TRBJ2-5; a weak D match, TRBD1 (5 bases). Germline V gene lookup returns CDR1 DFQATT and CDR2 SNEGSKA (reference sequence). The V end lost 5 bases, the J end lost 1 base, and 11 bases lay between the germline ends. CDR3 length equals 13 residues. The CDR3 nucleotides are TGCAGTGCTGATACAGGTTTCCAAGAGACCCAGTACTTC. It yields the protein CSADTGFQETQYF.

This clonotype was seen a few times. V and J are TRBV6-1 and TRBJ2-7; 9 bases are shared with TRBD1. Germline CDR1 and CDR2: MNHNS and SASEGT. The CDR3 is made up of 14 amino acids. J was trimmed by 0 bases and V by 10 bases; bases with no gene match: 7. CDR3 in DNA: TGTGCCAACAGCTTACAGGGGGCCTCCTACGAGCAGTACTTC. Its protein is CANSLQGASYEQYF.

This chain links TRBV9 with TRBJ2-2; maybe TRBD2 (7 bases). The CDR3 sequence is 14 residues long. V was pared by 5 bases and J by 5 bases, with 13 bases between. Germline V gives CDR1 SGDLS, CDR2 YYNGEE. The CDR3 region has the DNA TGTGCCAGCAGGGGGGGGGCCCGGACCGGGGAGCTGTTTTTT. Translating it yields CASRGGARTGELFF.

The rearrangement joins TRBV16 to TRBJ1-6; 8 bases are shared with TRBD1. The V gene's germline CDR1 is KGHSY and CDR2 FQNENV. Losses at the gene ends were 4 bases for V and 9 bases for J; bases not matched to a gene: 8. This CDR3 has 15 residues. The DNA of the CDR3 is TGTGCCAGCAGCCCGGGAGGACAGGGAGGTTCACCCCTCCACTTT. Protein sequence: CASSPGGQGGSPLHF.

The DNA of the CDR3 is TGCGCCAGCAGCTTTCAGGGGTCCCACTACGAGCAGTACTTC. Translated, it gives CASSFQGSHYEQYF. V usage is TRBV5-1 and J usage is TRBJ2-7, with D perhaps TRBD1 (6 bases). Trimming cost V 2 bases and J 3 bases, with 12 bases left between them. Germline values: CDR1 SGHRS, CDR2 YFSETQ. The CDR3 is 14 amino acids.

The CDR3 sequence: CASSQGGTAKNIQYF. CDR3 nucleotides: TGTGCCAGCAGCCAAGGAGGGACAGCCAAAAACATTCAGTACTTC. The chain combines TRBV3-1 with TRBJ2-4; D is tentatively TRBD1 or TRBD2 (5 bases each). The CDR3 has 15 amino acids. The germline V and J ends were trimmed by 1 base and 0 bases, with 7 bases remaining between them. Germline CDR1 and CDR2: LGHDT and YNNKEL (reference sequence).

The CDR3 DNA is TGTGCCAGCAGTTTCGGTCAGGGGATAGGTGGAAACACCATATATTTT. Residues: CASSFGQGIGGNTIYF. The V gene is TRBV28, the J gene TRBJ1-3, with D maybe TRBD1 (6 bases). The length of the CDR3 is 16 residues. Trimming shortened V by 3 bases and J by 3 bases, and 15 bases separated the two germline ends. Germline CDR1 reads MDHEN; CDR2 reads SYDVKM.

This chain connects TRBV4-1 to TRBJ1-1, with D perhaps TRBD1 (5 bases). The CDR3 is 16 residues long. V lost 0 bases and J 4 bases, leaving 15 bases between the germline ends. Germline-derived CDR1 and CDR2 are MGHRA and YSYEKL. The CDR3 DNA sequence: TGCGCCAGCAGCCAAGATCAGGGCAGGATGAGCACTGAAGCTTTCTTT. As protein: CASSQDQGRMSTEAFF.

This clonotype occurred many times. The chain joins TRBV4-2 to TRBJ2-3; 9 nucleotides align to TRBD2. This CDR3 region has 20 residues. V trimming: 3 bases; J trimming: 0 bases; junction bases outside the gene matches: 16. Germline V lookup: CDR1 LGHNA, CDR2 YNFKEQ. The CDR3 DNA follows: TGTGCCAGCAGCCAGAAGGGAGGGCGGGGGGGCCCCTTAAGCACAGATACGCAGTATTTT. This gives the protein CASSQKGGRGGPLSTDTQYF.

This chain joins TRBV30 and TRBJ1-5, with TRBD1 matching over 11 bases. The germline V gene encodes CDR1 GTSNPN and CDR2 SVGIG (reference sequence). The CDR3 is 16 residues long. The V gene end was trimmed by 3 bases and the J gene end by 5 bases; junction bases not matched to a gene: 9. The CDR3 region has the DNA TGTGCCTGGAGCGACGGGACAGGGGGGTCCTATCAGCCCCAGCATTTT. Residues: CAWSDGTGGSYQPQHF.

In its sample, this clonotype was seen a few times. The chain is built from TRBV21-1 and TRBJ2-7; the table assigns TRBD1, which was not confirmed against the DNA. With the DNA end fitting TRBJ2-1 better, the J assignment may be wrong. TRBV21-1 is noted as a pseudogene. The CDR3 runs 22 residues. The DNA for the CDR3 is TGCGCCAGCAGCAAATACGCCCGTGCCCAGGATCTCCCCACGTTAGGCTCCTACGAGCAGTTCTTC. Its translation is CASSKYARAQDLPTLGSYEQFF.

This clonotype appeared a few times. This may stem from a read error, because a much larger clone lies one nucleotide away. CDR3 in amino acids: CASSESTSGVGDEQFF. In DNA form, the CDR3 reads TGCGCCAGCAGTGAGTCGACTAGCGGGGTAGGAGATGAGCAGTTCTTC. The chain recombines TRBV10-2 with TRBJ2-1; TRBD2 matches at 11 bases. Germline loops: CDR1 WSHSY, CDR2 SAAADI. The CDR3 runs to 16 residues. J was trimmed by 8 bases and V by 0 bases; bases with no gene match: 6.

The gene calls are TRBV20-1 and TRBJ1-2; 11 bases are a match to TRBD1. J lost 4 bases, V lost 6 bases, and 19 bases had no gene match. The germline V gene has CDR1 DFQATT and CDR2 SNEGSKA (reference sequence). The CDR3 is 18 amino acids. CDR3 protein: CSADRDRGSSFQGYGYTF. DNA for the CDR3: TGCAGTGCGGACCGGGACAGGGGGTCGAGCTTTCAAGGCTATGGCTACACCTTC.

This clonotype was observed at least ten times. The CDR3 DNA reads TGTGCCAGCAGGTCTCAGGGGACGGTTAGCGAGCAGTACTTC. It specifies CASRSQGTVSEQYF. The V gene is TRBV2, the J gene TRBJ2-7; a possible D gene is TRBD1 (6 bases). The germline V gene encodes CDR1 SNHLY and CDR2 FYNNEI. Trimming left V 6 bases short and J 6 bases short, with 18 bases between. The CDR3 sequence is 14 residues long.

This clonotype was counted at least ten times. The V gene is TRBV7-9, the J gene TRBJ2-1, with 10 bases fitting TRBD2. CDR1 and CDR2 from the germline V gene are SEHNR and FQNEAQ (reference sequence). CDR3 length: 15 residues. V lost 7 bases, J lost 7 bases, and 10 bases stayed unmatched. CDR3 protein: CASILSSGGRNEQFF. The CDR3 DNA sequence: TGTGCCAGCATACTTTCTAGCGGGGGTAGGAATGAGCAGTTCTTC.

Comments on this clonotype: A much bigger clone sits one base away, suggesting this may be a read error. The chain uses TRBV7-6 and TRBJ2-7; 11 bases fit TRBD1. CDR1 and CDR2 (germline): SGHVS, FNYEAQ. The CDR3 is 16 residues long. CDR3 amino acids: CVSSLVGTGGSYEQYF. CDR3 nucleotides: TGTGTCAGCAGCTTAGTCGGGACAGGGGGCTCCTACGAGCAGTACTTC.

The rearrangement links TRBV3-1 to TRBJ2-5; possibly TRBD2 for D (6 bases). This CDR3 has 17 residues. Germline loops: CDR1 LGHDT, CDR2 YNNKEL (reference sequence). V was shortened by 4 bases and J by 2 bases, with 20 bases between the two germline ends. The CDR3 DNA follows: TGTGCCAGCAGCCTCACAGTCGGCGGGGTTAGACAAGAGACCCAGTACTTC. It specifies CASSLTVGGVRQETQYF.

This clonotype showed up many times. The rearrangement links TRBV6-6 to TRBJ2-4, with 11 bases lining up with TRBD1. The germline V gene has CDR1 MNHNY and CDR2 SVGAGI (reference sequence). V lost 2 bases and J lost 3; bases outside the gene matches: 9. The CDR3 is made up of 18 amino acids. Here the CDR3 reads CASSYTRTGGLDKNIQYF. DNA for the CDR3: TGTGCCAGCAGTTACACTAGGACAGGGGGCCTCGACAAAAACATTCAGTACTTC.